Below are 20 T cell receptor beta chains sequenced from a single sample in a study of cytomegalovirus exposure and HLA in healthy donors (dated by TCRdb to the late 2010s). The library was prepared using the immunoSEQ multiplex PCR assay. For the multiplex PCR, a mixture combining 60 forward primers for TCR Vbeta segments and 13 reverse primers for TCR Jbeta segments was used. TCRdb provides this immuneACCESS table in a form limited to in-frame rearrangements. Some clones are lacking; in checked studies, under half of them reflect an unresolved V gene, and why the rest are absent is not known. Within this sample are 150,000 to 200,000 clones, with 68% of them counted one time only. The top ten constitute around 3% of the sample. Source material: PBMCs. The receptors stem from a woman aged 40 to 55 in good health and CMV-seropositive.

This chain connects TRBV7-2 to TRBJ2-3; a weak D match, TRBD2 (6 bases). The V end was cut by 0 bases, the J end by 6 bases, with 16 bases between. The CDR3 has 16 amino acids. The germline CDR1 and CDR2 sequences are SGHTA and FQGNSA. The CDR3, as DNA: TGTGCCAGCAGCTTAGCTGGGGGTAGCGGTTTGGATACGCAGTATTTT. Its translation is CASSLAGGSGLDTQYF.

The J gene is TRBJ2-7, the V gene TRBV6-5, with D maybe TRBD1 (5 bases). CDR1 is MNHEY and CDR2 is SVGAGI in the germline V gene. The CDR3 loop spans 14 amino acids. V lost 0 bases and J 2 bases, leaving 8 bases between the germline ends. The chain's CDR3 is CASSYSARAYEQYF. Written as DNA, the CDR3 is TGTGCCAGCAGTTACTCCGCCAGGGCCTACGAGCAGTACTTC.

CDR3 DNA: TGTGCCAGCAGCTTAGTGGCGAGTGAGGCGCTGACCTACGAGCAGTACTTC. This encodes CASSLVASEALTYEQYF. The chain links TRBV7-9 to TRBJ2-7, with D unclear. The length of the CDR3 is 17 residues. CDR1 and CDR2 from the germline V gene are SEHNR and FQNEAQ (reference sequence). Trimming stripped 1 base from V and 2 bases from J, with 18 bases between. The full variable domain, completed using reference TRBV7-9 and TRBJ2-7, is DTGVSQNPRHKITKRGQNVTFRCDPISEHNRLYWYRQTLGQGPEFLTYFQNEAQLEKSRLLSDRFSAERPKGSFSTLEIQRTEQGDSAMYLCASSLVASEALTYEQYFGPGTRLTVT.

The chain joins TRBV4-3 to TRBJ2-7, with TRBD1 identical over 9 bases. V lost 3 bases and J lost 5; bases outside the gene matches: 11. The CDR3 is 16 amino acids. Germline-derived CDR1 and CDR2 are LGHNA and YSLEER. This chain's CDR3 is CASSQGTGTRIHEQYF. For the CDR3, the DNA is TGCGCCAGCAGCCAGGGGACAGGGACGAGAATCCACGAGCAGTACTTC.

The CDR3 protein is CASSRRTGDDYGYTF. CDR3 sequence (DNA): TGTGCCAGTAGTAGAAGGACAGGGGACGACTATGGCTACACCTTC. The V gene is TRBV19, the J gene TRBJ1-2, with 9 positions matching TRBD1. Losses at the gene ends were 4 bases for V and 3 bases for J; bases not matched to a gene: 6. The CDR3 spans 15 residues. Looked up from germline, CDR1 is LNHDA and CDR2 is SQIVND (reference sequence).

This clone was detected only a few times. The rearrangement links TRBV5-1 to TRBJ1-4, with D possibly being TRBD1 (5 bases). The CDR3 sequence is 14 residues long. CDR1 is SGHRS, CDR2 YFSETQ, per germline. Between the trimmed V and J ends, which lost 0 bases and 8 bases, there was a span of 11 bases. The CDR3 region is CASSLGQRGEKLFF. CDR3 nucleotides: TGCGCCAGCAGCTTGGGGCAGCGGGGGGAAAAACTGTTTTTT.

The V gene is TRBV7-2, the J gene TRBJ1-5, with 8 positions matching TRBD1. Germline V gene sequence: CDR1 SGHTA, CDR2 FQGNSA. The CDR3 runs to 14 residues. The V segment lost 5 bases and the J segment 2 bases; nucleotides outside the gene matches: 2. This chain's CDR3 is CASSMDRGNQPQHF. CDR3 sequence (DNA): TGTGCCAGCAGCATGGACAGGGGCAATCAGCCCCAGCATTTT.

V is TRBV11-2 and J is TRBJ1-4; a possible D gene is TRBD1 (5 bases). The CDR3 covers 14 residues. Trimming left V 4 bases short and J 5 bases short, with 11 bases between. CDR1 is SGHAT and CDR2 is FQNNGV in the germline V gene. CDR3 nucleotides: TGTGCCAGCAGCTCCGGGGGGGGAAATGAAAAACTGTTTTTT. This encodes CASSSGGGNEKLFF.

The chain joins TRBV4-3 to TRBJ1-3; D unclear. V lost 0 bases to trimming and J lost 4 bases, with 10 bases between them. CDR1 and CDR2 (germline): LGHNA, YSLEER. The CDR3 runs 15 residues. The CDR3 region is CASSQERPGGNTIYF. DNA of the CDR3: TGCGCCAGCAGCCAAGAGCGTCCAGGCGGAAACACCATATATTTT.

The table lists this clone with a few counts. The V call is TRBV28, the J call TRBJ2-7; 7 bases fit TRBD1. The ends lost 5 bases at V and 2 bases at J; junction bases unmatched: 6. Germline CDR1 is MDHEN and CDR2 is SYDVKM. The CDR3 loop spans 14 amino acids. The CDR3 DNA reads as TGTGCCAGCAGTGGGACAGACCTTACCTACGAGCAGTACTTC. This gives the protein CASSGTDLTYEQYF.

This chain links TRBV6-5 with TRBJ1-5, with 10 bases identical to TRBD1. J was trimmed by 6 bases and V by 6 bases; bases with no gene match: 8. Germline V lookup: CDR1 MNHEY, CDR2 SVGAGI. The CDR3 covers 15 residues. CDR3 amino acids: CASSPGQGDSQPQHF. CDR3 in DNA: TGTGCCAGCAGCCCAGGACAGGGGGACAGTCAGCCCCAGCATTTT.

This clone occurred a few times. This chain connects TRBV5-8 to TRBJ2-2; D possibly corresponds to TRBD2 (5 bases). The length of the CDR3 is 16 residues. With 2 bases removed from V and 0 bases from J, the gap between germline ends came to 11 bases. Germline CDR1 reads SGHTS; CDR2 reads YDEGEE. The CDR3 spells CASSLTGLANTGELFF. In DNA form, the CDR3 reads TGTGCCAGCAGCTTAACTGGACTCGCGAACACCGGGGAGCTGTTTTTT.

The rearrangement links TRBV2 to TRBJ2-1; 8 bases agree with TRBD2. Looked up from germline, CDR1 is SNHLY and CDR2 is FYNNEI. This CDR3 contains 15 residues. Trimming cost V 8 bases and J 7 bases; bases outside gene matches: 13. The CDR3 DNA reads as TGTGCCAGCGCGAGGGACGGGAGGGGAGAGAATGAGCAGTTCTTC. Protein product: CASARDGRGENEQFF.

This chain connects TRBV25-1 to TRBJ2-3; tentatively, D is TRBD2 (6 bases). CDR3 length: 15 residues. The germline V and J ends were trimmed by 1 base and 6 bases, with 14 bases remaining between them. Looked up from germline, CDR1 is MGHDK and CDR2 is SYGVNS. CDR3 DNA sequence: TGTGCCAGCAGTGAATCCAAGCGGGCTCGGGATACGCAGTATTTT. Its protein product is CASSESKRARDTQYF.

The J gene is TRBJ2-1, the V gene TRBV19, with 7 bases matching TRBD2. Germline assignment: CDR1 LNHDA and CDR2 SQIVND (reference sequence). The CDR3 loop spans 17 amino acids. V shed 2 bases, J shed 8 bases, and the junction held 15 bases outside the gene matches. The chain's CDR3 is CASSITGDYGAGDEQFF. CDR3 nucleotides: TGTGCCAGTAGTATAACGGGAGATTATGGGGCGGGAGATGAGCAGTTCTTC. Complete variable domain (other parts from reference TRBV19 and TRBJ2-1): DGGITQSPKYLFRKEGQNVTLSCEQNLNHDAMYWYRQDPGQGLRLIYYSQIVNDFQKGDIAEGYSVSREKKESFPLTVTSAQKNPTAFYLCASSITGDYGAGDEQFFGPGTRLTVL.

The chain employs TRBV5-6 and TRBJ1-3; D call uncertain. The V end was cut by 0 bases, the J end by 0 bases, with 7 bases between. Germline loops: CDR1 SGHDT, CDR2 YYEEEE. The CDR3 is made up of 15 amino acids. Here the CDR3 reads CASSLAMASGNTIYF. The CDR3 bases are TGTGCCAGCAGCTTGGCGATGGCCTCTGGAAACACCATATATTTT.

The V call is TRBV2, the J call TRBJ1-5, with TRBD1 matching 7 bases. There are 17 residues in the CDR3. Germline CDR1 and CDR2: SNHLY and FYNNEI. J was trimmed by 5 bases and V by 1 base; bases with no gene match: 11. CDR3 residues: CASSEEGDRAVDQPQHF. The CDR3 nucleotides read TGTGCCAGCAGTGAAGAAGGAGACAGGGCGGTTGATCAGCCCCAGCATTTT.

The chain couples TRBV19 to TRBJ1-1, with 9 bases that match TRBD1. Germline CDR1 reads LNHDA; CDR2 reads SQIVND (reference sequence). With V trimmed by 4 bases and J by 0 bases, 6 bases remained unmatched. This CDR3 spans 16 amino acids. The CDR3 region is CASSRQGVGMNTEAFF. The CDR3 DNA reads as TGTGCCAGTAGTAGACAGGGGGTAGGCATGAACACTGAAGCTTTCTTT.

The CDR3 region is CASSVTGVATNEKLFF. CDR3 coding DNA: TGCGCCAGCAGCGTAACAGGGGTAGCAACTAATGAAAAACTGTTTTTT. The rearrangement links TRBV5-1 to TRBJ1-4; 7 bases agree with TRBD1. The CDR3 totals 16 residues. V was pared by 4 bases and J by 0 bases, with 6 bases of the junction left unmatched. The germline gives CDR1 SGHRS, CDR2 YFSETQ.

The chain carries TRBV7-9 and TRBJ2-5; D gene uncertain. Looked up from germline, CDR1 is SEHNR and CDR2 is FQNEAQ (reference sequence). The CDR3 extends over 13 amino acids. Trimming removed 2 bases from V and 5 bases from J, with 9 bases in between. Here the CDR3 reads CASSLLVDETQYF. For the CDR3, the DNA is TGTGCCAGCAGCTTATTAGTCGATGAGACCCAGTACTTC.